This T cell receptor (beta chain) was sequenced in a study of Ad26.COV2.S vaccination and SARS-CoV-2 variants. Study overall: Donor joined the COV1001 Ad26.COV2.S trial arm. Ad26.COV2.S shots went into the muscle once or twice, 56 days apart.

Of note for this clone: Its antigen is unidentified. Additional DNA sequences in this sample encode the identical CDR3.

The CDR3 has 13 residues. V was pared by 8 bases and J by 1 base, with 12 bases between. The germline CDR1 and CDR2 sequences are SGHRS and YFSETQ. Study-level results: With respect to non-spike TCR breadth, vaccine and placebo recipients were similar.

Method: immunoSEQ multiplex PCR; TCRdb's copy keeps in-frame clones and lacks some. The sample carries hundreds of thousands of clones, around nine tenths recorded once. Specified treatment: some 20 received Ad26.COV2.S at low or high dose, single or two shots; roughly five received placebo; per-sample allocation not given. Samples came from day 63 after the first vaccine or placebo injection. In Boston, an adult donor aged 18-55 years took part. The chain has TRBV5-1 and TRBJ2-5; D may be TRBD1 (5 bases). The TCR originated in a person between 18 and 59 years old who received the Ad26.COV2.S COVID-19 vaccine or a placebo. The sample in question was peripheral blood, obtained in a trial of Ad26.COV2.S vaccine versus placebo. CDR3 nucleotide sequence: TGCGCCAGTAGCCCAACAGGCCAAGAGACCCAGTACTTC. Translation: CASSPTGQETQYF.